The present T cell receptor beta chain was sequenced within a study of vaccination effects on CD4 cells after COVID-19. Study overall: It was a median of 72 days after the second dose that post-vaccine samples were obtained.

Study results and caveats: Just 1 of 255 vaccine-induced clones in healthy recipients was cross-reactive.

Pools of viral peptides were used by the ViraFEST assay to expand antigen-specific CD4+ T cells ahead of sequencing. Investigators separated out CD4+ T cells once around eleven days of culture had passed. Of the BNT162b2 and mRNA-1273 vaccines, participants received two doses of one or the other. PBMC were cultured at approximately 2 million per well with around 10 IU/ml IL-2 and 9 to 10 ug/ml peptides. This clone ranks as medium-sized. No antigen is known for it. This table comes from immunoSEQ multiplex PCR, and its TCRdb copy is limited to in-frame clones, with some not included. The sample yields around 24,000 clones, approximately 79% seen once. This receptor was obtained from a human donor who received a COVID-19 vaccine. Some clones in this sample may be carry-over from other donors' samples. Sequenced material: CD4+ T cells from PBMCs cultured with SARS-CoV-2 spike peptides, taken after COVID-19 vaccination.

CDR3 region: CASSVVSRGGQAGELFF. CDR3 coding DNA: TGTGCCAGCAGCGTAGTTTCGCGGGGGGGCCAGGCCGGGGAGCTGTTTTTT. The rearrangement links TRBV9 to TRBJ2-2, with 9 bases matching TRBD2. This CDR3 is built from 17 residues. V lost 0 bases and J lost 6; bases outside the gene matches: 9. In germline, CDR1 is SGDLS, CDR2 YYNGEE.